The 19 T cell receptor beta chains below come from one sample, sequenced in a study of control samples from healthy donors and cancer patients. Libraries were prepared by immunoSEQ multiplex PCR; TCRdb keeps only in-frame clonotypes and omits some of them. The sample lists 150,000 to 200,000 clones, approximately 86% occurring once. Sequencing was carried out using blood. The receptors come from a woman in her 30s in good health.

This clone was seen only a few times. The chain links TRBV5-1 to TRBJ2-3; TRBD1 is a possible D gene (6 bases). CDR3 length equals 15 residues. V lost 0 bases and J 3 bases, leaving 11 bases between the germline ends. Germline loops: CDR1 SGHRS, CDR2 YFSETQ. In DNA form, the CDR3 reads TGCGCCAGCAGCTTGGGCAGGGGTGAGACAGATACGCAGTATTTT. Translated: CASSLGRGETDTQYF.

The chain couples TRBV29-1 to TRBJ2-3; D tentatively reads TRBD1 or TRBD2 (5 bases each). The CDR3 consists of 12 residues. Germline-derived CDR1 and CDR2 are SQVTM and ANQGSEA. Trimming removed 1 base from V and 5 bases from J, with 7 bases in between. The CDR3 coding sequence is TGCAGCGTTGAAGCGGGGCGAGATACGCAGTATTTT. Translation: CSVEAGRDTQYF.

This chain joins TRBV7-9 and TRBJ2-2, with 12 bases lining up with TRBD2. The CDR3 extends over 17 amino acids. Losses at the gene ends were 5 bases for V and 5 bases for J; bases not matched to a gene: 9. In germline, CDR1 is SEHNR, CDR2 FQNEAQ (reference sequence). The CDR3 region has the DNA TGTGCCAGCAGCCCGGGACTAGCGGGTTCACGAACCGGGGAGCTGTTTTTT. Translation: CASSPGLAGSRTGELFF. Filled out from reference TRBV7-9 and TRBJ2-2, the complete variable domain reads DTGVSQNPRHKITKRGQNVTFRCDPISEHNRLYWYRQTLGQGPEFLTYFQNEAQLEKSRLLSDRFSAERPKGSFSTLEIQRTEQGDSAMYLCASSPGLAGSRTGELFFGEGSRLTVL.

This chain connects TRBV29-1 to TRBJ2-5; D gene unclear. Germline CDR1 reads SQVTM; CDR2 reads ANQGSEA. CDR3 length: 10 amino acids. V was cut by 4 bases and J by 7 bases, with 7 bases left in between. For the CDR3, the DNA is TGCAGCGTTGTTCCGGGGACCCAGTACTTC. It is translated as CSVVPGTQYF.

The rearrangement uses TRBV6-1 and TRBJ1-2; no definite D call. V was clipped by 2 bases and J by 6 bases, with 13 bases between them. In germline, CDR1 is MNHNS, CDR2 SASEGT. CDR3 length: 14 amino acids. This CDR3 reads CASSETAQRNGYTF. The DNA of the CDR3 is TGTGCCAGCAGTGAAACCGCGCAGAGGAATGGCTACACCTTC.

This chain links TRBV7-8 with TRBJ1-2; D may be TRBD1 (5 bases). Trimming shortened V by 5 bases and J by 4 bases, and 17 bases separated the two germline ends. Germline V CDR1 and CDR2: SGHVS, FQNEAQ. The CDR3 loop spans 15 amino acids. The DNA of the CDR3 is TGTGCCAGCAGCCGCGCGGGGGAATCAGGCTATGGCTACACCTTC. Its translation is CASSRAGESGYGYTF.

This rearrangement joins TRBV6-1 to TRBJ1-4; D unclear. V was trimmed by 3 bases and J by 14 bases, leaving 19 bases between them. From germline, CDR1 is MNHNS and CDR2 SASEGT. CDR3 size: 14 residues. The CDR3 is CASSEFGSSSLLFF. The CDR3 DNA sequence: TGTGCCAGCAGTGAGTTCGGATCTTCAAGCTTGCTGTTTTTT.

This clone was seen just once. For the CDR3, the DNA is TGTGCCAGCAGTTTACGGCCCACAGGTTCTAACTATGGCTACACCTTC. Translation: CASSLRPTGSNYGYTF. This chain joins TRBV28 and TRBJ1-2; weak D call: TRBD1 (5 bases). Germline V gene data show CDR1 as MDHEN and CDR2 as SYDVKM. The CDR3 is 16 amino acids. The V and J ends lost 2 bases and 0 bases respectively, with 13 bases between them.

The V gene is TRBV7-2, the J gene TRBJ2-7; 8 bases fit TRBD2. The CDR3 totals 15 residues. J gave up 3 bases and V 5 bases, and 9 bases lay outside the gene matches. The germline CDR1 and CDR2 sequences are SGHTA and FQGNSA. In DNA, the CDR3 is TGTGCCAGCAGCGATCCGGGACTAGGGCACTACGAGCAGTACTTC. Protein product: CASSDPGLGHYEQYF.

This clone was seen more than once but under ten times. The chain joins TRBV15 to TRBJ2-1; no definite D call. The CDR3 length is 14 residues. V lost 5 bases and J lost 4, with 12 bases in between. Germline V gives CDR1 LNHNV, CDR2 YYDKDF (reference sequence). CDR3 protein: CATSVSSVYNEQFF. The CDR3 DNA reads as TGTGCCACCAGCGTGAGCTCCGTATACAATGAGCAGTTCTTC.

The V call is TRBV13, the J call TRBJ1-2; tentative D call: TRBD1 (6 bases). Per the germline V gene, CDR1 is PRHDT and CDR2 is FYEKMQ (reference sequence). The CDR3 contains 16 residues. V lost 3 bases and J lost 6, with 20 bases in between. For the CDR3, the DNA is TGTGCCAGCAGCTTCGGAAAAAGAGGGACATGGGATGGCTACACCTTC. Translated, it gives CASSFGKRGTWDGYTF.

The CDR3 loop is CASNGGGTGELFF. The CDR3, as DNA: TGTGCCAGCAACGGGGGGGGAACCGGGGAGCTGTTTTTT. The rearrangement uses TRBV12-3 or TRBV12-4 and TRBJ2-2, with 8 bases that match TRBD2. This CDR3 has 13 residues. With 7 bases clipped from V and 5 bases from J, the junction kept 3 bases outside the gene matches.

J is TRBJ2-1 and V is TRBV19; unclear D gene. V lost 10 bases to trimming and J lost 2 bases, with 15 bases between them. The CDR3 runs 14 residues. Per germline, CDR1 LNHDA and CDR2 SQIVND (reference sequence). For the CDR3, the DNA is TGTGCCACCTCTACAGTGGGCACCTACAATGAGCAGTTCTTC. This codes for CATSTVGTYNEQFF.

This chain connects TRBV2 to TRBJ2-7; 7 nucleotides line up with TRBD2. The trim removed 4 bases at V and 0 bases at J, leaving 3 bases unmatched. CDR3 length equals 14 residues. Germline CDR1 and CDR2: SNHLY and FYNNEI. The CDR3 nucleotides read TGTGCCAGCAGTGGGCTAGCGGTCTCCTACGAGCAGTACGTC. It yields the protein CASSGLAVSYEQYV.

This chain connects TRBV4-1 to TRBJ1-1; D perhaps matches TRBD1 (6 bases). CDR1 is MGHRA, CDR2 YSYEKL, per germline. V lost 0 bases to trimming and J lost 3 bases, with 17 bases between them. This CDR3 spans 17 amino acids. In DNA, the CDR3 is TGCGCCAGCAGCCAAGACCCAGGGGCCCCTTGGGACACTGAAGCTTTCTTT. It yields the protein CASSQDPGAPWDTEAFF.

This clone was detected only once. J is TRBJ1-5 and V is TRBV6-5; D gene unclear. This CDR3 has 14 amino acids. The germline gives CDR1 MNHEY, CDR2 SVGAGI. V shed 5 bases and J shed 4 bases, with 12 bases lying between them. CDR3 region: CASSILGGNQPQHF. Here the CDR3 DNA reads TGTGCCAGCAGTATCCTAGGCGGAAATCAGCCCCAGCATTTT.

The rearrangement joins TRBV5-8 to TRBJ1-2; D is unclear. The CDR3 is 13 residues long. Between the trimmed V and J ends, which lost 5 bases and 2 bases, there was a span of 10 bases. Germline lookup yields CDR1 SGHTS and CDR2 YDEGEE. CDR3 sequence reads: CASSPTVNYGYTF. CDR3 DNA: TGTGCCAGCAGTCCAACTGTCAACTATGGCTACACCTTC.

This clone was picked up one time. The genes are TRBV5-4 and TRBJ2-4; D is possibly TRBD1 (6 bases). V was cut by 4 bases and J by 0 bases, with 23 bases left in between. This CDR3 contains 19 residues. CDR1 is SGHNT and CDR2 is YYREEE in the germline V gene (reference sequence). CDR3 DNA: TGTGCCAGCAGCCAGAGGGATTGGGACATAGACCTAGCCAAAAACATTCAGTACTTC. Translated, it gives CASSQRDWDIDLAKNIQYF.

The V gene is TRBV19, the J gene TRBJ2-6; 8 nucleotides line up with TRBD1. CDR1 is LNHDA and CDR2 is SQIVND in the germline V gene (reference sequence). The CDR3 runs 17 residues. V was pared by 10 bases and J by 0 bases, with 11 bases of the junction left unmatched. The CDR3 DNA sequence: TGTGCCACCTGGACAGGGCGGTCTTTCTCTGGGGCCAACGTCCTGACTTTC. Encoded protein: CATWTGRSFSGANVLTF.